The rows below give T cell receptor beta chains drawn from one sample of a study of T-cell reconstitution after alpha-beta-depleted transplantation in children. TCRdb reprocessed the PCR reads with MiXCR, giving one entry per CDR3 protein. The sample yields some 200,000 distinct CDR3 sequences, about 8.8% seen once. The material sequenced was PBMCs from the stem cell graft donor, taken from the stem cell graft. Every receptor here comes from a human donor who donated a stem cell graft to a child with SCID. Each CDR3 is given without its conserved first and last residue. The order of the fields is V gene, J gene, CDR3 protein.

v_gene: TRBV20-1; j_gene: TRBJ1-1; CDR3aa: SAKIIGWDTEAF
v_gene: TRBV5-6; j_gene: TRBJ1-4; CDR3aa: ASSLVGHGLLEKLF
v_gene: TRBV3-1; j_gene: TRBJ2-3; CDR3aa: ASSLAGASTDTQY
v_gene: TRBV10-3; j_gene: TRBJ2-1; CDR3aa: AIRTGGTEQF
v_gene: TRBV5-5; j_gene: TRBJ1-5; CDR3aa: ASSLVGGGQPQH
v_gene: TRBV29-1; j_gene: TRBJ1-1; CDR3aa: SVFFSQGRGAF
v_gene: TRBV5-5; j_gene: TRBJ1-1; CDR3aa: ASSLVPVGTEAF
v_gene: TRBV12-3/TRBV12-4; j_gene: TRBJ1-4; CDR3aa: ASTSGRNNEKLF
v_gene: TRBV7-2; j_gene: TRBJ1-2; CDR3aa: ASSPESLYGYT
v_gene: TRBV5-5; j_gene: TRBJ2-3; CDR3aa: ASSARGQGTDTQY
v_gene: TRBV7-9; j_gene: TRBJ2-1; CDR3aa: ASSQMRGGSNEQF
v_gene: TRBV2; j_gene: TRBJ2-1; CDR3aa: ASSDAWSSYNEQF
v_gene: TRBV5-1; j_gene: TRBJ2-4; CDR3aa: ASSPGDLGNIQY
v_gene: TRBV5-1; j_gene: TRBJ1-1; CDR3aa: ASGLGVNTEAF
v_gene: TRBV5-1; j_gene: TRBJ1-1; CDR3aa: ASSLRRQGAMNTEAF
v_gene: TRBV7-2; j_gene: TRBJ1-2; CDR3aa: ASSHYREASANGYT
v_gene: TRBV12-3/TRBV12-4; j_gene: TRBJ1-4; CDR3aa: ASSPGVRLF
v_gene: TRBV6-8; j_gene: TRBJ2-7; CDR3aa: ASPRGRRSYEQY
v_gene: TRBV7-9; j_gene: TRBJ2-7; CDR3aa: ASSSQGGLYEQY
v_gene: TRBV7-2; j_gene: TRBJ2-1; CDR3aa: ASSLGGVRQQF
v_gene: TRBV29-1; j_gene: TRBJ1-1; CDR3aa: SGMTGNTEAF
v_gene: TRBV6-5; j_gene: TRBJ1-4; CDR3aa: ASRAYGSMEKLF
v_gene: TRBV20-1; j_gene: TRBJ1-5; CDR3aa: SALGRDNQPQH
v_gene: TRBV25-1; j_gene: TRBJ1-2; CDR3aa: ASSEVGRGAGGYT
v_gene: TRBV20-1; j_gene: TRBJ1-1; CDR3aa: SARRKPGAGVEAF
v_gene: TRBV5-1; j_gene: TRBJ2-1; CDR3aa: ASSLEAVGYNEQF
v_gene: TRBV10-3; j_gene: TRBJ2-1; CDR3aa: AISGQGEGDEQF
v_gene: TRBV5-6; j_gene: TRBJ1-1; CDR3aa: ASSWTGLNTEAF
v_gene: TRBV12-3/TRBV12-4; j_gene: TRBJ2-5; CDR3aa: ASSLALATRGETQY
v_gene: TRBV7-9; j_gene: TRBJ2-5; CDR3aa: ASSSIIPPSGAETQY
v_gene: TRBV7-3; j_gene: TRBJ2-3; CDR3aa: ASSLRGERIDTQY
v_gene: TRBV4-2; j_gene: TRBJ1-3; CDR3aa: ASSPLRGDAGNTIY
v_gene: TRBV24-1; j_gene: TRBJ2-2; CDR3aa: ATSDLGAPDTGELF
v_gene: TRBV7-2; j_gene: TRBJ2-3; CDR3aa: ASSTNGAGVTDTQY
v_gene: TRBV20-1; j_gene: TRBJ1-5; CDR3aa: SARGLGRESNQPQH
v_gene: TRBV6-5; j_gene: TRBJ2-7; CDR3aa: ASSYSDRGIYEQY
v_gene: TRBV4-1; j_gene: TRBJ2-7; CDR3aa: ASSLLRTVNSYEQY
v_gene: TRBV28; j_gene: TRBJ2-2; CDR3aa: ANGLATGELF
v_gene: TRBV7-2; j_gene: TRBJ2-1; CDR3aa: ASSLWGNEQF
v_gene: TRBV5-6; j_gene: TRBJ2-1; CDR3aa: ASSWGGSLWNEQF
v_gene: TRBV9; j_gene: TRBJ1-1; CDR3aa: ASSVGAGTEAF
v_gene: TRBV2; j_gene: TRBJ2-7; CDR3aa: ASSPEGAPTGQY
v_gene: TRBV10-3; j_gene: TRBJ2-7; CDR3aa: AISGWGGTNYEQY
v_gene: TRBV6-5; j_gene: TRBJ2-7; CDR3aa: ASSYVDGGLYEQY
v_gene: TRBV9; j_gene: TRBJ2-7; CDR3aa: ASSVSGPEQY